This TCR beta chain was observed in a study of CD8 T cells in ankylosing spondylitis. This clonotype was observed a handful of times. The antigen remains undetermined. Study results and limitations: There was reportedly significant enrichment of clones that were disease-linked in matched ankylosing spondylitis synovial fluid.

V was clipped by 3 bases and J by 5 bases, with 10 bases between them. Germline CDR1 is MNHEY and CDR2 is SMNVEV (reference sequence). There are 13 residues in the CDR3. Libraries of TCR beta came from quantitative 5'-RACE with molecular barcodes. One entry per CDR3 protein results from TCRdb running MiXCR on the 5' RACE reads. The repertoire holds roughly 190,000 distinct CDR3 sequences, with roughly 13% as singletons. Sequencing was done on a sample of blood, either unsorted or a sorted T cell fraction (not recorded which). This sequence originates from a male donor with ankylosing spondylitis or in good health (not recorded which). The V call is TRBV27, the J call TRBJ1-2, with D tentatively TRBD1 (6 bases). The CDR3 reads CASSFFQGYGYTF. Written as DNA, the CDR3 is TGTGCCAGCAGTTTTTTCCAGGGGTATGGCTACACCTTC.